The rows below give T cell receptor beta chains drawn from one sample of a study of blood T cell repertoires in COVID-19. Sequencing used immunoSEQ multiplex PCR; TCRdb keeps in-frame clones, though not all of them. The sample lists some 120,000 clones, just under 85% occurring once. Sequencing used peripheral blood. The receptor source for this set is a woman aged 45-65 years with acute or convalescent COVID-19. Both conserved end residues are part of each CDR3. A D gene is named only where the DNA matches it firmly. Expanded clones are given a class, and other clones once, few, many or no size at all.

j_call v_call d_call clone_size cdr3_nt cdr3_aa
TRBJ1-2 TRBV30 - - TGTGCCTGGACCCGCCGAGACCAGGGCTATGGCTACACCTTC CAWTRRDQGYGYTF
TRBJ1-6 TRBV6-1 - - TGTGCCAGCAGTGACGTCGCCGGGTCCTATAATTCACCCCTCCACTTT CASSDVAGSYNSPLHF
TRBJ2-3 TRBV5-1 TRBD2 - TGCGCCAGCAGCTTGGCGGGGGGGGCAGATACGCAGTATTTT CASSLAGGADTQYF
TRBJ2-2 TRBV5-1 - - TGCGCCAGCAGCTTGGCCGGGTCCCGAAACACCGGGGAGCTGTTTTTT CASSLAGSRNTGELFF
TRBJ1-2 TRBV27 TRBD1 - TGTGCCAGCAGTTGGACAGGCAGCTATGGCTACACCTTC CASSWTGSYGYTF
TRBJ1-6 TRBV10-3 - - TGTGCCATCAGTGAGTTGAGCTCCTATAATTCACCCCTCCACTTT CAISELSSYNSPLHF
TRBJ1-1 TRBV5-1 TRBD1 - TGCGCCAGCATCTCATCGACAGGGAAGTTCTCTGAAGCTTTCTTT CASISSTGKFSEAFF
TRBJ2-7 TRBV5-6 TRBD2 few TGTGCCAGCAGTTTTACCACCGGGACTACCCTTTACTACGAGCAGTACTTC CASSFTTGTTLYYEQYF
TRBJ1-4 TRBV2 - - TGTGCCAGCACCCAATTGGGGCAGGGAGGGGAAAAACTGTTTTTT CASTQLGQGGEKLFF
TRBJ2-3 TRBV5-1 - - TGCGCCAGCAGCTTGCCGGGCGGGATAAGCACAGATACGCAGTATTTT CASSLPGGISTDTQYF
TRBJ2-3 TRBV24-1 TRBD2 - TGTGCCACCAGTGATGTAGCGGGGGGAAGCACAGATACGCAGTATTTT CATSDVAGGSTDTQYF
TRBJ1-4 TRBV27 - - TGTGCCAGCAGTCCTAGGGGCCCCACAGGGAGCGTTGGGACATCAACTAATGAAAAACTGTTTTTT CASSPRGPTGSVGTSTNEKLFF
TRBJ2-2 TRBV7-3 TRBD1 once TGTGCCAGCAGCTTAGGGACAGGGGGCGTAGACACCGGGGAGCTGTTTTTT CASSLGTGGVDTGELFF
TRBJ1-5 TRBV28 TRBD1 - TGTGCCAGCAGCCAGACAGGGGTTCTCCAGCATTTT CASSQTGVLQHF
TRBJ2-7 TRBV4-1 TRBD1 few TGCGCCAGCAGCGAAGAGGCGGGACAGGGATACTACGAGCAGTACTTC CASSEEAGQGYYEQYF
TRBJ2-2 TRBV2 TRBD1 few TGTGCCAGCCGTGCAGGGGGTGACACCGGGGAGCTGTTTTTT CASRAGGDTGELFF
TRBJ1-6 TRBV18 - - TGTGCCAGCTCCCCCGGGGGTTATAATTCACCCCTCCACTTT CASSPGGYNSPLHF
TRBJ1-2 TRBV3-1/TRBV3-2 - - TGTGCCAGCAGCCAAGATCGAGACAGTGCTAACTATGGCTACACCTTC CASSQDRDSANYGYTF
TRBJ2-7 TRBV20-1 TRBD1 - TGCAGTGCTAGTCCCCCACGGGACAGCTACGAGCAGTACTTC CSASPPRDSYEQYF
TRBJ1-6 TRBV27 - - TGTGCCAGCAGCCCGGAGGGGCTGGCCCAAAATTCACCCCTCCACTTT CASSPEGLAQNSPLHF
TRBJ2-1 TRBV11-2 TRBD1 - TGTGCCAGCAGCTCACAGACAGGGGGCGTGTATGAGCAGTTCTTC CASSSQTGGVYEQFF
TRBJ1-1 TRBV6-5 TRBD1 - TGTGCCAGCAGCGTGGACAGGGGCACTGAAGCTTTCTTT CASSVDRGTEAFF
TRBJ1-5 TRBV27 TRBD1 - TGTGCCAGCAGTTTATTGGGGGGACAGGGGAGCAATCAGCCCCAGCATTTT CASSLLGGQGSNQPQHF
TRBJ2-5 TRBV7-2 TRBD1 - TGTGCCAGCAGCCCGCCGGGACAGGGTGGCGAGACCCAGTACTTC CASSPPGQGGETQYF
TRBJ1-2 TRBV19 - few TGTGCCAGTAGCGAAGGAGGGCTAGGCTACACCTTC CASSEGGLGYTF
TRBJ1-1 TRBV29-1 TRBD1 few TGCAGCGTACGTCCCGGGACAGGGATCGCTGAAGCTTTCTTT CSVRPGTGIAEAFF
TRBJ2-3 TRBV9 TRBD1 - TGTGCCAGCAGCGTAGTGGCAGGGGGCATTGCAGATACGCAGTATTTT CASSVVAGGIADTQYF
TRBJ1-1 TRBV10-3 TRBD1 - TGTGCCATCAGTGGGACAGGGGGAAACACTGAAGCTTTCTTT CAISGTGGNTEAFF
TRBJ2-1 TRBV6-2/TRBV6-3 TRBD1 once TGTGCCAGCAGTTACTCGGGGGCAGGGGGTGCCTACAATGAGCAGTTCTTC CASSYSGAGGAYNEQFF
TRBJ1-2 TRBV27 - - TGTGCCAGCAGTTTAGAAGGACAGACGCCGAACGTCTATGGCTACACCTTC CASSLEGQTPNVYGYTF
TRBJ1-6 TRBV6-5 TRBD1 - TGTGCCAGCTTCCCCGACAGGGCTGGTTCACCCCTCCACTTT CASFPDRAGSPLHF
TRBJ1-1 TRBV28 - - TGTGCCAGCAGTGGAAGGCCGGGGAACACTGAAGCTTTCTTT CASSGRPGNTEAFF
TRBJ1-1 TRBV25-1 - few TGTGCCAGCAGTCCCGTGGGGCGAACGGAAGCTTTCTTT CASSPVGRTEAFF
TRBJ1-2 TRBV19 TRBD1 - TGTGCCAGTAGAGCGGAGGACAGGGCGAGCTATGGCTACACCTTC CASRAEDRASYGYTF
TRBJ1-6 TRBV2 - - TGTGCCAGCAGTGGGCAGAATAATTCACCCCTCCACTTT CASSGQNNSPLHF